These 8 T cell receptor beta chains were sequenced from one sample in a study of long-term antiretroviral therapy in people with HIV. Sequencing relied on immunoSEQ assay v3.0, run at survey level. Repertoires were generated with immunoSEQ multiplex PCR, while TCRdb's copy carries only in-frame clones and drops some. Counted here are approximately 13,000 clones, around 80% occurring once; the ten biggest clones make up about 21%. The sequencing here drew on unsorted PBMCs, taken 1.3 years before starting antiretroviral therapy. These receptors were taken from a man in his forties or fifties with HIV.

This clone appeared a few times. The V and J genes are TRBV2 and TRBJ2-7, with D possibly matching TRBD2 (6 bases). Germline V gene lookup returns CDR1 SNHLY and CDR2 FYNNEI. V was trimmed by 8 bases and J by 7 bases, leaving 15 bases between them. The CDR3 has 12 amino acids. CDR3 in DNA: TGTGCCAGCTCTCCGGGGGAAAGGGAGCAGTACTTC. Encoded protein: CASSPGEREQYF.

The chain couples TRBV6-5 to TRBJ2-3, with D hard to call. CDR3 length: 15 residues. The V and J ends lost 2 bases and 0 bases respectively, with 9 bases between them. Germline V gene sequence: CDR1 MNHEY, CDR2 SVGAGI. The CDR3 protein is CASSYSHPSTDTQYF. The CDR3, as DNA: TGTGCCAGCAGTTACAGTCATCCTAGCACAGATACGCAGTATTTT.

This clone has a single count. J is TRBJ1-6 and V is TRBV10-2, with TRBD1 matching over 7 bases. Germline CDR1 reads WSHSY; CDR2 reads SAAADI. After removal of 2 bases from V and 10 bases from J, the junction contained 5 bases not matched to a gene. This CDR3 spans 14 amino acids. The CDR3: CASSEGTDLSPLHF. The DNA for the CDR3 is TGCGCCAGCAGTGAGGGGACAGACTTATCACCCCTCCACTTT.

The chain uses TRBV6-5 and TRBJ1-6; 8 bases fit TRBD1. Germline V gene data show CDR1 as MNHEY and CDR2 as SVGAGI. The CDR3 spans 15 residues. V lost 4 bases to trimming and J lost 7 bases; unmatched junction nucleotides: 6. The CDR3 reads CASSSRTGWNSPLHF. In DNA form, the CDR3 reads TGTGCCAGCAGTTCCAGGACAGGGTGGAATTCACCCCTCCACTTT.

V gene TRBV27 combines with J gene TRBJ2-7, with TRBD2 matching over 8 bases. Looked up from germline, CDR1 is MNHEY and CDR2 is SMNVEV (reference sequence). The ends lost 7 bases at V and 7 bases at J; junction bases unmatched: 12. CDR3 length equals 14 residues. DNA of the CDR3: TGTGCCAGCACCTATCGGGAGGGAATGGGAGAGCAGTACTTC. Protein sequence: CASTYREGMGEQYF.

This clone was counted between two and nine times. The J gene is TRBJ2-7, the V gene TRBV7-9; D gene unclear. The CDR3 runs to 11 residues. Germline V gives CDR1 SEHNR, CDR2 FQNEAQ (reference sequence). V was clipped by 5 bases and J by 5 bases, with 7 bases between them. The DNA for the CDR3 is TGTGCCAGCAGCCGGTTTGACGAGCAGTACTTC. It is translated as CASSRFDEQYF. The whole variable domain, remainder taken from reference TRBV7-9 and TRBJ2-7, is DTGVSQNPRHKITKRGQNVTFRCDPISEHNRLYWYRQTLGQGPEFLTYFQNEAQLEKSRLLSDRFSAERPKGSFSTLEIQRTEQGDSAMYLCASSRFDEQYFGPGTRLTVT.

V usage is TRBV18 and J usage is TRBJ1-2; 8 bases match TRBD1. CDR1 KGHSH and CDR2 LQKENI come from the germline V gene. The junction had 15 bases not matched to a gene; V was cut back by 2 bases and J by 4 bases. The CDR3 covers 18 residues. CDR3: CASSPVYGAGGASYGYTF. In DNA, the CDR3 is TGTGCCAGCTCACCAGTCTATGGGGCAGGGGGCGCCAGCTATGGCTACACCTTC. Looking up the rest from reference TRBV18 and TRBJ1-2 gives the full variable domain: NAGVMQNPRHLVRRRGQEARLRCSPMKGHSHVYWYRQLPEEGLKFMVYLQKENIIDESGMPKERFSAEFPKEGPSILRIQQVVRGDSAAYFCASSPVYGAGGASYGYTFGSGTRLTVV.

The chain combines TRBV19 with TRBJ2-7; 10 bases are a match to TRBD2. The CDR3 extends over 14 amino acids. CDR1 and CDR2 (germline): LNHDA, SQIVND (reference sequence). J lost 7 bases, V lost 5 bases, and 8 bases had no gene match. The CDR3 sequence: CASSPGLALGEQYF. For the CDR3, the DNA is TGTGCCAGTAGTCCGGGACTAGCGTTGGGAGAGCAGTACTTC.